What follows are 14 T cell receptor beta chains derived from one specimen sequenced in a study of T cell responses to AZD1222 COVID-19 vaccine. Profiled with immunoSEQ multiplex PCR; TCRdb holds only in-frame clones, not every one. The repertoire has 85,000 to 120,000 clones, about 86% of them found once; the top ten carry around 5%. The sample consisted of peripheral blood, taken on day 0 of AZD1222 vaccination. The receptors were gathered from an adult in good health.

The rearrangement joins TRBV7-2 to TRBJ2-4, with a tentative D call TRBD1 (5 bases). Germline CDR1 SGHTA, CDR2 FQGNSA. This CDR3 comprises 14 residues. V was cut by 2 bases and J by 6 bases, with 11 bases left in between. The CDR3 spells CASSLSGNRNIQYF. The CDR3 DNA sequence: TGTGCCAGCAGCTTATCAGGGAATCGAAACATTCAGTACTTC.

This chain uses TRBV4-1 with TRBJ1-2; D remains ambiguous. Deletions cut 0 bases from V and 0 bases from J, with 11 bases between. Germline V gene lookup returns CDR1 MGHRA and CDR2 YSYEKL. This CDR3 spans 16 amino acids. For the CDR3, the DNA is TGCGCCAGCAGCCAAGATTGGTCCGGAGCTAACTATGGCTACACCTTC. It specifies CASSQDWSGANYGYTF.

The chain combines TRBV10-3 with TRBJ1-6; no clear D gene. V was trimmed by 6 bases and J by 5 bases, leaving 5 bases between them. This CDR3 has 12 amino acids. Per germline, CDR1 ENHRY and CDR2 SYGVKD. The CDR3 here is CAIRQNNSPLHF. The CDR3 bases are TGTGCCATCAGGCAGAATAATTCACCCCTCCACTTT.

The genes are TRBV19 and TRBJ1-3, with 7 positions matching TRBD1. Trimming cost V 5 bases and J 4 bases; bases outside gene matches: 5. Germline V gives CDR1 LNHDA, CDR2 SQIVND (reference sequence). The CDR3 length is 14 residues. The chain's CDR3 is CASSPTGQGNTIYF. The CDR3 DNA reads as TGTGCCAGTAGTCCGACAGGGCAAGGAAACACCATATATTTT.

This chain links TRBV7-8 with TRBJ1-3; 7 bases are a match to TRBD1. This CDR3 has 15 residues. Germline V lookup: CDR1 SGHVS, CDR2 FQNEAQ. Trimming took 8 bases from V and 0 from J; bases not matched to a gene: 7. CDR3 coding DNA: TGTGCCAGCGGAGACAGGGCTTACTCTGGAAACACCATATATTTT. Its protein product is CASGDRAYSGNTIYF.

The chain joins TRBV7-2 to TRBJ1-3, with D possibly being TRBD1 (6 bases). Trimming cost V 5 bases and J 7 bases, with 12 bases left between them. CDR3 length equals 13 residues. CDR1 and CDR2 from the germline V gene are SGHTA and FQGNSA. CDR3 region: CASSRRTVNTIYF. Written as DNA, the CDR3 is TGTGCCAGCAGCAGAAGGACAGTGAACACCATATATTTT.

The chain recombines TRBV14 with TRBJ1-2, with TRBD1 identical over 8 bases. The CDR3 sequence is 13 residues long. Germline loops: CDR1 SGHDN, CDR2 FVKESK. V lost 4 bases, J lost 4 bases, and 2 bases stayed unmatched. In nucleotides, the CDR3 is TGTGCCAGCAGCCGACAGGGGATCTATGGCTACACCTTC. Protein: CASSRQGIYGYTF.

V usage is TRBV6-2 or TRBV6-3 and J usage is TRBJ1-2; D possibly corresponds to TRBD1 (5 bases). Trimming removed 2 bases from V and 8 bases from J, with 12 bases in between. Germline CDR1 MNHEY, CDR2 SVGEGT. The CDR3 runs to 13 residues. DNA of the CDR3: TGTGCCAGCAGTTACGCCGGCAGGGCGGGCTACACCTTC. Encoded protein: CASSYAGRAGYTF.

This chain links TRBV2 with TRBJ2-2, with 9 bases matching TRBD1. The CDR3 spans 16 residues. V lost 5 bases, J lost 6 bases, and 10 bases stayed unmatched. Germline V gives CDR1 SNHLY, CDR2 FYNNEI. CDR3 residues: CASSYGTGSIAGELFF. The CDR3 nucleotides are TGTGCCAGCAGTTATGGGACAGGGAGCATCGCCGGGGAGCTGTTTTTT.

The chain uses TRBV12-3 or TRBV12-4 and TRBJ2-3, with D hard to call. This CDR3 has 13 residues. Trimming left V 5 bases short and J 2 bases short, with 8 bases between. The DNA of the CDR3 is TGTGCCAGCAGTGGGGATAACACAGATACGCAGTATTTT. Protein product: CASSGDNTDTQYF.

This sequence joins TRBV7-9 and TRBJ1-6; possibly TRBD1 for D (6 bases). The CDR3 is 13 amino acids. From germline, CDR1 is SEHNR and CDR2 FQNEAQ (reference sequence). Trimming took 5 bases from V and 8 from J, leaving 10 bases between them. CDR3 DNA sequence: TGTGCCAGCAGCCCTAGACAGGATTCACCCCTCCACTTT. Translation gives CASSPRQDSPLHF.

This chain uses TRBV5-1 with TRBJ1-1; 7 positions match TRBD1. The CDR3 is 16 residues long. Germline assignment: CDR1 SGHRS and CDR2 YFSETQ. The junction had 14 bases not matched to a gene; V was cut back by 4 bases and J by 5 bases. The CDR3 DNA reads as TGCGCCAGCAGCATCTCCGGACAGGCCCGGGGGACTGAAGCTTTCTTT. It specifies CASSISGQARGTEAFF.

The chain uses TRBV6-5 and TRBJ2-3; perhaps TRBD2 as D (6 bases). V shed 8 bases and J shed 0 bases, with 15 bases lying between them. The length of the CDR3 is 15 residues. The germline V gene has CDR1 MNHEY and CDR2 SVGAGI. Here the CDR3 DNA reads TGTGCCAGCGCAGTTAGCGGCACCAGCACAGATACGCAGTATTTT. This sequence encodes CASAVSGTSTDTQYF.

The rearrangement joins TRBV27 to TRBJ2-3; D gene ambiguous. V was trimmed by 0 bases and J by 3 bases, leaving 7 bases between them. Germline assignment: CDR1 MNHEY and CDR2 SMNVEV (reference sequence). CDR3 length equals 14 residues. The CDR3 here is CASSLSSRTDTQYF. CDR3 DNA: TGTGCCAGCAGTTTATCTTCTCGGACAGATACGCAGTATTTT.